This paragraph reports one T cell receptor beta chain. Its antigen is undetermined. The source of the sample is a study of OX40 agonist ivuxolimab in advanced cancers. Notes on the study in general: Researchers did not establish what antigens the expanded peripheral T cells target. Certain nonresponders additionally had low normalized T-cell clonal expansion.

Data came from immunoSEQ multiplex PCR; TCRdb stores just in-frame clones and leaves some out. The data show approximately 74,000 clones, around 83% seen once. Looked up from germline, CDR1 is MNHEY and CDR2 is SMNVEV (reference sequence). V was clipped by 5 bases and J by 3 bases, with 16 bases between them. This CDR3 spans 15 amino acids. This TCR derives from an adult with an advanced solid tumor such as melanoma, head and neck, liver or kidney cancer. This chain connects TRBV27 to TRBJ2-5, with D possibly matching TRBD1 (6 bases). The sample was CD4+ or CD8+ T cells sorted from blood, taken in a trial of the OX40 agonist ivuxolimab. CDR3 coding DNA: TGTGCCAGCAGTCCCTCCCTCGGACAGAAAGAGACCCAGTACTTC. Its translation: CASSPSLGQKETQYF.